This T cell receptor (beta chain) was retrieved from a study of blood T cell repertoires in COVID-19. About the research overall: Sources were T cells, B-cell-depleted T cells, or PBMCs; the material itself was cDNA or gDNA.

Trimming pared 6 bases from V and 4 bases from J, leaving 15 bases between. Germline-derived CDR1 and CDR2 are MNHEY and SVGAGI. The CDR3 runs to 14 residues. Original analysis: Quantification of nucleated cells was approximated via reference gene primer amplification. Data came from immunoSEQ multiplex PCR; TCRdb stores just in-frame clones and leaves some out. V, J and clone size are those of that table, while D and trimming were read from the DNA. The sample records around 150,000 clones, approximately 82% being singletons. The V call is TRBV6-5, the J call TRBJ1-2, with D possibly matching TRBD1 (6 bases). The origin of this receptor is a woman in her 40s with COVID-19, enrolled during active disease. The sequenced material came from peripheral blood. CDR3 residues: CASSSGGQTYGYTF. The CDR3 DNA is TGTGCCAGCAGCTCCGGTGGACAGACCTATGGCTACACCTTC.